The sequence of this T cell receptor (beta chain) was determined in a study of T cells in Graves' hyperthyroidism and ophthalmopathy. TCR beta CDR3 regions were amplified from RNA. HTBI primers were the set used in a first-round RT-PCR of the TCR CDR3. MiXCR, applied by TCRdb to the multiplex PCR reads, yields one record per CDR3 protein. This table holds about 550,000 distinct CDR3 sequences, less than 25% found once. The authors obtained PBMCs from around 11 ml of fresh peripheral blood. This clonotype was recorded once. The CDR3 sequence is 14 residues long. V was clipped by 4 bases and J by 5 bases, with 14 bases between them. Germline V gives CDR1 SGHDN, CDR2 FVKESK.

V gene TRBV14 combines with J gene TRBJ1-1, with D perhaps matching TRBD1 (5 bases). The clonotype comes from a young man with Graves' hyperthyroidism. Sequenced: blood. The CDR3 region is CASSRGSQGTEAFF. CDR3 DNA sequence: TGTGCCAGCAGCCGAGGTTCTCAGGGTACTGAAGCTTTCTTT.